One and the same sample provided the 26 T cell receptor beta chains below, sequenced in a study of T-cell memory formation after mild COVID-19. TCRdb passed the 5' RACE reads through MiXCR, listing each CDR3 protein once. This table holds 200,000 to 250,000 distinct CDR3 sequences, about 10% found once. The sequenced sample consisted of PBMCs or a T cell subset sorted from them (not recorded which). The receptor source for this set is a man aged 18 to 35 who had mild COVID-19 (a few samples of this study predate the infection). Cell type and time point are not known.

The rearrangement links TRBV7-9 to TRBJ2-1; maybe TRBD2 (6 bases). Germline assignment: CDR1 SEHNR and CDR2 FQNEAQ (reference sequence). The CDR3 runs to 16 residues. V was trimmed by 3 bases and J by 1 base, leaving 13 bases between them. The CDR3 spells CASSFSYGGSYNEQFF. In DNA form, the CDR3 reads TGTGCCAGCAGCTTCAGTTATGGGGGGTCCTACAATGAGCAGTTCTTC.

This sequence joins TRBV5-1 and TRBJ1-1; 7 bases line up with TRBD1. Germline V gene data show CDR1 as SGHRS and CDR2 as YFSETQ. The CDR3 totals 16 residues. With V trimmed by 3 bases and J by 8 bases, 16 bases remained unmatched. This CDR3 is CASSSSPSTGSAEAFF. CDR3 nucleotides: TGCGCCAGCAGCTCCTCTCCCTCGACAGGGTCTGCGGAAGCTTTCTTT.

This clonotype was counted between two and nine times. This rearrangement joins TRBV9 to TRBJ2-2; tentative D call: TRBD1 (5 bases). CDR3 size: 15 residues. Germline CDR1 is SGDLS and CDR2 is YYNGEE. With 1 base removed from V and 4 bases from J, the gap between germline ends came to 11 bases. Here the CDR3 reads CASSVLRGSTGELFF. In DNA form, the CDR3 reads TGTGCCAGCAGCGTATTAAGGGGTAGCACCGGGGAGCTGTTTTTT.

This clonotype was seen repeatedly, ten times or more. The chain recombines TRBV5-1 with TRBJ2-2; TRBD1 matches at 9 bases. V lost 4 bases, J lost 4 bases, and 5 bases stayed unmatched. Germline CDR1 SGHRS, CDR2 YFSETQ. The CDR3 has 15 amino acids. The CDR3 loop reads CASSPDRGITGELFF. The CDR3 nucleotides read TGCGCCAGCAGCCCGGACAGGGGTATCACCGGGGAGCTGTTTTTT.

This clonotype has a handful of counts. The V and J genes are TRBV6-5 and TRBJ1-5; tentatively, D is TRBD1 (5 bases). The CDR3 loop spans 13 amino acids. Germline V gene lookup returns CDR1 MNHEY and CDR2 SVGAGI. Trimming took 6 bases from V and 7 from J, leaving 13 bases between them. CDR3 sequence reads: CASSVQGEQPQHF. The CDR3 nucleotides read TGTGCCAGCAGCGTCCAGGGTGAGCAGCCCCAGCATTTT.

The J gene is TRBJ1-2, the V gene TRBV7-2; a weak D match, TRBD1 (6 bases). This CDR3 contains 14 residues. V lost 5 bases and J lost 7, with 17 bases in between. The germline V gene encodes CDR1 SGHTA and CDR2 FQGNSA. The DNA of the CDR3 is TGTGCCAGCAGCCCAGGGGTAGGGCTGCTTGGCTACACCTTC. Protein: CASSPGVGLLGYTF.

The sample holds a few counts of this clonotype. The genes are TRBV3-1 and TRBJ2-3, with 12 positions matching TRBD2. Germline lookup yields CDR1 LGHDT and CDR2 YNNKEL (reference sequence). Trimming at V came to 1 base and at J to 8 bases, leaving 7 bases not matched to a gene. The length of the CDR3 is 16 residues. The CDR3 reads CASSQGTSGTRGTQYF. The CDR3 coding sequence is TGTGCCAGCAGCCAAGGGACTAGCGGGACCCGGGGTACGCAGTATTTT.

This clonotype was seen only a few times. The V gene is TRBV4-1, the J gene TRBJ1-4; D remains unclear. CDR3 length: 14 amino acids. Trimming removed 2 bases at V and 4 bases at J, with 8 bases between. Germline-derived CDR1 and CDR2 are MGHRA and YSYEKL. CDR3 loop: CASSQMGFNEKLFF. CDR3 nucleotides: TGCGCCAGCAGCCAAATGGGTTTTAATGAAAAACTGTTTTTT.

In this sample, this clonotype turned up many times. The CDR3 reads CASSQEIQGATDQPQHF. In nucleotides, the CDR3 is TGCGCCAGCAGCCAAGAGATTCAGGGGGCGACGGATCAGCCCCAGCATTTT. The chain joins TRBV4-3 to TRBJ1-5; 8 nucleotides match TRBD1. Germline trimming cut 0 bases from V and 5 bases from J; bases unmatched to any gene: 9. The CDR3 has 17 amino acids. The germline V gene has CDR1 LGHNA and CDR2 YSLEER.

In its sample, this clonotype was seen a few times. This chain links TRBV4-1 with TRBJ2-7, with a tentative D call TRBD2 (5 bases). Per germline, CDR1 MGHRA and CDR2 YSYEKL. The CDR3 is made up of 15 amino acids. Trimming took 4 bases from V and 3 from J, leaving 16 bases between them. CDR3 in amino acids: CASSPGVGNVYEQYF. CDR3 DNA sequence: TGCGCCAGCAGCCCCGGGGTGGGGAACGTCTACGAGCAGTACTTC.

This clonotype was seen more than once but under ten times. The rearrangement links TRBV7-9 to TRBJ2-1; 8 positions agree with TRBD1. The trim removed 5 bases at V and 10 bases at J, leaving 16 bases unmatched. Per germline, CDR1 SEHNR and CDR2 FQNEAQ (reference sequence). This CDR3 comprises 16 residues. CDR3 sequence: CASSRGQVGAFREQFF. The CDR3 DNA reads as TGTGCCAGCAGCCGGGGACAGGTTGGTGCCTTCCGAGAGCAGTTCTTC. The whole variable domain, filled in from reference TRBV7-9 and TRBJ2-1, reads DTGVSQNPRHKITKRGQNVTFRCDPISEHNRLYWYRQTLGQGPEFLTYFQNEAQLEKSRLLSDRFSAERPKGSFSTLEIQRTEQGDSAMYLCASSRGQVGAFREQFFGPGTRLTVL.

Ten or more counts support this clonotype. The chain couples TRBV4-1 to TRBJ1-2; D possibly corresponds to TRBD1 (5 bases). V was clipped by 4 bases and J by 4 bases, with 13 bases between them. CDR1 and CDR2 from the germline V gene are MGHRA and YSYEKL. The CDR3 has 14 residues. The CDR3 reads CASSLDTPGYGYTF. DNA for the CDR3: TGCGCCAGCAGCCTGGACACCCCCGGCTATGGCTACACCTTC.

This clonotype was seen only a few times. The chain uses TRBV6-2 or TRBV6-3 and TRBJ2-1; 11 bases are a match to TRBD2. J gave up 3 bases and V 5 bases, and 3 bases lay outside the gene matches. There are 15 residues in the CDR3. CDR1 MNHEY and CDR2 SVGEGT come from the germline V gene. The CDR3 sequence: CASSRTSGRYNEQFF. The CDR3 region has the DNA TGTGCCAGCAGTCGGACTAGCGGGCGCTACAATGAGCAGTTCTTC.

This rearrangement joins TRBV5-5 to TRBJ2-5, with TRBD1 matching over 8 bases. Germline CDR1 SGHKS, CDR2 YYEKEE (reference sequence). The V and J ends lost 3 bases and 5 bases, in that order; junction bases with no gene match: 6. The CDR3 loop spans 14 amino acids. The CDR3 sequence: CASSWTGLRETQYF. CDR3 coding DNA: TGTGCCAGCAGCTGGACAGGGTTGAGGGAGACCCAGTACTTC.

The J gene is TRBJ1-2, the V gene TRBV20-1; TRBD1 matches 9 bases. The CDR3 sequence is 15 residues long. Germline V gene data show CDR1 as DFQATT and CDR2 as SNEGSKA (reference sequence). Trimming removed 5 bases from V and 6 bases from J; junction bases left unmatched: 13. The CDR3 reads CSADMGGQGMDGYTF. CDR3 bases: TGCAGTGCTGACATGGGAGGACAGGGGATGGATGGCTACACCTTC.

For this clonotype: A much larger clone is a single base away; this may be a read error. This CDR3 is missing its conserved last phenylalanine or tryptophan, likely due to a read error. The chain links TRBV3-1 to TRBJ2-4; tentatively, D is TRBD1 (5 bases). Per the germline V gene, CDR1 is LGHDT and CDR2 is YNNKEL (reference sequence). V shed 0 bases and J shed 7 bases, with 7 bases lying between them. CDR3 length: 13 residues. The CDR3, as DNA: TGTGCCAGCAGCCAAGATTCAGGGAACATTCAGTACTTA. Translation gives CASSQDSGNIQYL.

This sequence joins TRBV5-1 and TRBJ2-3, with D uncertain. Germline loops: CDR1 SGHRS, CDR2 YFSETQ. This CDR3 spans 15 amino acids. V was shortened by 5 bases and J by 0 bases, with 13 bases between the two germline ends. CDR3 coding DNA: TGCGCCAGCAGTAACGGTCGGAAAAGCACAGATACGCAGTATTTT. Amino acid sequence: CASSNGRKSTDTQYF.

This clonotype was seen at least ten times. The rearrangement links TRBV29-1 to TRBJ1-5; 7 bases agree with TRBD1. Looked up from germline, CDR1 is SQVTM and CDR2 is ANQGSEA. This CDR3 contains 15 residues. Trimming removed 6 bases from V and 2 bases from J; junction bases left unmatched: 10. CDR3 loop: CSVSQGLLGNQPQHF. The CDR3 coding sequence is TGCAGCGTCTCACAGGGGTTATTAGGCAATCAGCCCCAGCATTTT. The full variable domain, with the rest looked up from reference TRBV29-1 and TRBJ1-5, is SAVISQKPSRDICQRGTSLTIQCQVDSQVTMMFWYRQQPGQSLTLIATANQGSEATYESGFVIDKFPISRPNLTFSTLTVSNMSPEDSSIYLCSVSQGLLGNQPQHFGDGTRLSIL.

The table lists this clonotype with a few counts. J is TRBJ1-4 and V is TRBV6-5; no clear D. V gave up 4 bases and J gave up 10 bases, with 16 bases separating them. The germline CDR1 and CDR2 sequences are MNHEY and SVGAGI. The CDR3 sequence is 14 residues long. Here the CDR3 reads CASSWSLPLRKLFF. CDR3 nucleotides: TGTGCCAGCAGTTGGAGTTTGCCTTTGAGAAAACTGTTTTTT.

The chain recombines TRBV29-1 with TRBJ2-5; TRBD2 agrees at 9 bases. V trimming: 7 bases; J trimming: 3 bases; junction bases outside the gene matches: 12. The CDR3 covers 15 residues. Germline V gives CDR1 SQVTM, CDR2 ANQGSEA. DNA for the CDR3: TGCAGCGGTGCCCCCGGGGCTAGCGGGGAAGAGACCCAGTACTTC. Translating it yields CSGAPGASGEETQYF.

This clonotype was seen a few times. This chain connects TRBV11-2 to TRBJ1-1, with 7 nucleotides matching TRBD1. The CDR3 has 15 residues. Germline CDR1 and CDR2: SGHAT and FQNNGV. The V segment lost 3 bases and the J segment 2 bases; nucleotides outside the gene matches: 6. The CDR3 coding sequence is TGTGCCAGCAGCTTTCGAGGGGGCTATAACACTGAAGCTTTCTTT. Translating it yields CASSFRGGYNTEAFF. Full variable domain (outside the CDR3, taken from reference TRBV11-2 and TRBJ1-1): EAGVAQSPRYKIIEKRQSVAFWCNPISGHATLYWYQQILGQGPKLLIQFQNNGVVDDSQLPKDRFSAERLKGVDSTLKIQPAKLEDSAVYLCASSFRGGYNTEAFFGQGTRLTVV.

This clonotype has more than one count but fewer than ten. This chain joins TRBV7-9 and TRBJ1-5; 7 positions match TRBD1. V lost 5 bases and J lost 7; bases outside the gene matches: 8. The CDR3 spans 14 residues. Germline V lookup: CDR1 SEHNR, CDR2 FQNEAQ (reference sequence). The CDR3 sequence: CASSVGTGVQPQHF. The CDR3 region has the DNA TGTGCCAGCAGCGTGGGAACAGGGGTGCAGCCCCAGCATTTT.

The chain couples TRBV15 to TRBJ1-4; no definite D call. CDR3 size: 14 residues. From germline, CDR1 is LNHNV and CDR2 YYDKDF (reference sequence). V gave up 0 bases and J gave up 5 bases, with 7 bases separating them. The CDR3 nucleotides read TGTGCCACCAGCAGAGATCCGGGGAATGAAAAACTGTTTTTT. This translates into CATSRDPGNEKLFF.

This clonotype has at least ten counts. For the CDR3, the DNA is TGTGCCATCCCGGACCTGAACACCGGGGAGCTGTTTTTT. It specifies CAIPDLNTGELFF. The chain joins TRBV5-5 to TRBJ2-2; D not certain. Deletions cut 9 bases from V and 1 base from J, with 10 bases between. This CDR3 comprises 13 residues. Germline V gene data show CDR1 as SGHKS and CDR2 as YYEKEE (reference sequence).

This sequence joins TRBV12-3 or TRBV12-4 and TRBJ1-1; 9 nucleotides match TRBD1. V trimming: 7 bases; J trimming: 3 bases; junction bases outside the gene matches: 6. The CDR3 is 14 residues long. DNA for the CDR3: TGTGCCAGCATCTACAGGGGGCTCGACACTGAAGCTTTCTTT. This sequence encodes CASIYRGLDTEAFF.

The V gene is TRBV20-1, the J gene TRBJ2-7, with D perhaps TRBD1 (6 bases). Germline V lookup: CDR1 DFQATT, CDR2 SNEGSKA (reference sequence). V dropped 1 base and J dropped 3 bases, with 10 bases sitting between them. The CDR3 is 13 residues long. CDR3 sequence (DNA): TGCAGTGCTAGAGGACAGGTAGACTACGAGCAGTACTTC. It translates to CSARGQVDYEQYF.